Following are 14 T cell receptor beta chains from one sample sequenced in a study of T cells after somatic rescue of genetic block. Some clones are missing from TCRdb's copy, which holds only in-frame ones; the method was immunoSEQ multiplex PCR. The sample carries 12,000 or so clones, 78% recorded once. Sequenced sample: peripheral blood mononuclear cells (PBMCs). These receptors all stem from a boy aged 10-17 years.

This chain connects TRBV2 to TRBJ1-5; 7 bases align to TRBD1. V lost 5 bases to trimming and J lost 2 bases; unmatched junction nucleotides: 6. The germline V gene encodes CDR1 SNHLY and CDR2 FYNNEI. The CDR3 consists of 15 residues. In nucleotides, the CDR3 is TGTGCCAGCAGTACAGGGGAGCGGCGCAATCAGCCCCAGCATTTT. It yields the protein CASSTGERRNQPQHF. The full variable domain, its missing parts supplied by reference TRBV2 and TRBJ1-5, is EPEVTQTPSHQVTQMGQEVILRCVPISNHLYFYWYRQILGQKVEFLVSFYNNEISEKSEIFDDQFSVERPDGSNFTLKIRSTKLEDSAMYFCASSTGERRNQPQHFGDGTRLSIL.

The chain recombines TRBV5-1 with TRBJ2-2; D unclear. V was cut by 1 base and J by 0 bases, with 13 bases left in between. Germline V gene data show CDR1 as SGHRS and CDR2 as YFSETQ. This CDR3 has 17 amino acids. CDR3 amino acids: CASSLFLDAANTGELFF. The CDR3 DNA is TGCGCCAGCAGCTTGTTTCTTGATGCCGCGAACACCGGGGAGCTGTTTTTT.

The chain couples TRBV27 to TRBJ1-1; no reliable D call. The V gene lost 3 bases and the J gene lost 4 bases, with 9 bases spanning the gap. Per germline, CDR1 MNHEY and CDR2 SMNVEV (reference sequence). CDR3 length: 13 residues. As DNA, the CDR3 is TGTGCCAGCAGTTTGCTGGTTGGCACTGAAGCTTTCTTT. Its translation is CASSLLVGTEAFF.

V gene TRBV12-5 combines with J gene TRBJ1-1; no clear D. The V and J ends lost 2 bases and 11 bases respectively, with 15 bases between them. CDR1 LGHNT and CDR2 FRNRAP come from the germline V gene. The CDR3 length is 13 residues. CDR3 in amino acids: CASGLPTPRDAFF. Here the CDR3 DNA reads TGTGCTAGTGGTTTGCCAACCCCAAGGGATGCTTTCTTT.

The chain uses TRBV4-2 and TRBJ1-2; D is ambiguous. There are 14 residues in the CDR3. The V and J ends lost 4 bases and 6 bases respectively, with 15 bases between them. CDR1 LGHNA and CDR2 YNFKEQ come from the germline V gene. The CDR3 nucleotides read TGTGCCAGCAGCCCGACTGTGGCCCTGGATGGCTACACCTTC. As protein: CASSPTVALDGYTF.

V usage is TRBV11-2 and J usage is TRBJ2-5; D may be TRBD1 (6 bases). The J call may be wrong; the DNA end is better matched by TRBJ2-7. This CDR3 comprises 13 residues. Germline V CDR1 and CDR2: SGHAT, FQNNGV. This chain's CDR3 is CASSHTQGFEQYF. The CDR3 nucleotides are TGTGCCAGCAGCCATACACAGGGCTTCGAGCAGTACTTC.

This clone was counted once. The chain has TRBV6-1 and TRBJ2-7; 9 bases are a match to TRBD1. Germline lookup yields CDR1 MNHNS and CDR2 SASEGT. V lost 6 bases, J lost 1 base, and 7 bases stayed unmatched. The length of the CDR3 is 15 residues. The CDR3: CASRPGQGISYEQYF. Here the CDR3 DNA reads TGTGCCAGCAGGCCCGGACAGGGGATTTCCTACGAGCAGTACTTC.

This clone appeared a single time. The CDR3 bases are TGTGCCAGCAGGCGGCTAGTCCGGGGGGATACGCAGTATTTT. Amino acid sequence: CASRRLVRGDTQYF. This chain connects TRBV5-5 to TRBJ2-3; tentative D call: TRBD2 (6 bases). The V end lost 5 bases, the J end lost 6 bases, and 16 bases lay between the germline ends. Germline V gene data show CDR1 as SGHKS and CDR2 as YYEKEE (reference sequence). This CDR3 spans 14 amino acids.

The chain uses TRBV9 and TRBJ2-7; no firm D call. CDR3 length: 14 amino acids. The germline V and J ends were trimmed by 0 bases and 2 bases, with 9 bases remaining between them. The germline gives CDR1 SGDLS, CDR2 YYNGEE. CDR3 residues: CASSVESLTYEQYF. The CDR3 DNA reads TGTGCCAGCAGCGTAGAGAGTCTAACCTACGAGCAGTACTTC.

The rearrangement links TRBV4-2 to TRBJ1-5; D remains ambiguous. The germline V gene encodes CDR1 LGHNA and CDR2 YNFKEQ. The length of the CDR3 is 16 residues. Trimming stripped 0 bases from V and 2 bases from J, with 11 bases between. CDR3 DNA sequence: TGTGCCAGCAGCCAAGATCCCCATACGGGCAATCAGCCCCAGCATTTT. This translates into CASSQDPHTGNQPQHF.

The chain recombines TRBV27 with TRBJ2-1, with D unresolved. The V and J ends lost 1 base and 5 bases respectively, with 9 bases between them. This CDR3 spans 14 amino acids. Germline CDR1 reads MNHEY; CDR2 reads SMNVEV (reference sequence). CDR3 protein: CASSLLDGDNEQFF. CDR3 sequence (DNA): TGTGCCAGCAGTTTATTAGACGGAGACAATGAGCAGTTCTTC.

The V gene is TRBV6-5, the J gene TRBJ2-1; TRBD1 might be the D (6 bases). V was cut by 6 bases and J by 6 bases, with 12 bases left in between. Per germline, CDR1 MNHEY and CDR2 SVGAGI. The CDR3 extends over 13 amino acids. The DNA of the CDR3 is TGTGCCAGCAGCCTCCTAGGGGGCAATGAGCAGTTCTTC. Protein: CASSLLGGNEQFF.

The chain carries TRBV2 and TRBJ2-3; no reliable D call. The CDR3 has 14 amino acids. Germline lookup yields CDR1 SNHLY and CDR2 FYNNEI. V was clipped by 9 bases and J by 2 bases, with 15 bases between them. The CDR3 spells CASMKFVSTDTQYF. The CDR3 coding sequence is TGTGCCAGTATGAAATTCGTGTCCACAGATACGCAGTATTTT. Supplemented by reference TRBV2 and TRBJ2-3, the full variable domain reads EPEVTQTPSHQVTQMGQEVILRCVPISNHLYFYWYRQILGQKVEFLVSFYNNEISEKSEIFDDQFSVERPDGSNFTLKIRSTKLEDSAMYFCASMKFVSTDTQYFGPGTRLTVL.

This clone was counted between two and nine times. The gene calls are TRBV11-2 and TRBJ2-3; TRBD1 is a possible D gene (5 bases). Germline-derived CDR1 and CDR2 are SGHAT and FQNNGV. The CDR3 has 14 residues. Trimming removed 5 bases from V and 4 bases from J, with 13 bases in between. The CDR3 sequence is CASSTGSSADTQYF. In nucleotides, the CDR3 is TGTGCCAGCAGCACAGGTAGCTCCGCAGATACGCAGTATTTT.